Listed here are 17 T cell receptor beta chains from one sample, sequenced in a study of response to subunit inactivated influenza vaccine. Via MiXCR, TCRdb re-called the RT-PCR reads, giving one row per CDR3 protein. The data contain 290,000 or so distinct CDR3 sequences, approximately 20% of them singletons. Material: PBMCs from blood, obtained less than 22 months after vaccination. These receptors all stem from a man in his fifties or sixties who received an inactivated influenza vaccine.

This CDR3 reads CSVTSGTLNQPQHF. CDR3 coding DNA: TGCAGCGTTACCTCCGGGACACTGAATCAGCCCCAGCATTTT. The chain combines TRBV29-1 with TRBJ1-5; possible D gene TRBD1, 6 bases. In germline, CDR1 is SQVTM, CDR2 ANQGSEA. CDR3 length equals 14 residues. Trimming shortened V by 5 bases and J by 4 bases, and 15 bases separated the two germline ends. Full variable domain (rest looked up from reference TRBV29-1 and TRBJ1-5): SAVISQKPSRDICQRGTSLTIQCQVDSQVTMMFWYRQQPGQSLTLIATANQGSEATYESGFVIDKFPISRPNLTFSTLTVSNMSPEDSSIYLCSVTSGTLNQPQHFGDGTRLSIL.

This clonotype was seen a few times. The CDR3 region has the DNA TGCGCCAGCAGCCAAGATGGTATCGGATTTTCGACCGGGGAGCTGTTTTTT. Its protein is CASSQDGIGFSTGELFF. The rearrangement joins TRBV4-3 to TRBJ2-2; D unclear. Trimming cost V 0 bases and J 5 bases, with 16 bases left between them. The CDR3 runs to 17 residues. Germline V gene sequence: CDR1 LGHNA, CDR2 YSLEER.

This clonotype has a handful of counts. The chain recombines TRBV5-1 with TRBJ2-2, with unresolved D. The CDR3 contains 14 residues. Germline lookup yields CDR1 SGHRS and CDR2 YFSETQ. V was cut by 9 bases and J by 1 base, with 13 bases left in between. This CDR3 reads CATRISGNTGELFF. CDR3 nucleotide sequence: TGCGCCACCCGTATATCCGGGAACACCGGGGAGCTGTTTTTT. Full variable domain (rest looked up from reference TRBV5-1 and TRBJ2-2): KAGVTQTPRYLIKTRGQQVTLSCSPISGHRSVSWYQQTPGQGLQFLFEYFSETQRNKGNFPGRFSGRQFSNSRSEMNVSTLELGDSALYLCATRISGNTGELFFGEGSRLTVL.

This clonotype appeared a few times. V gene TRBV7-9 combines with J gene TRBJ1-1; no firm D call. CDR1 is SEHNR and CDR2 is FQNEAQ in the germline V gene (reference sequence). The V end lost 5 bases, the J end lost 0 bases, and 13 bases lay between the germline ends. The CDR3 contains 15 residues. CDR3 nucleotide sequence: TGTGCCAGCAGCCCCGCCGTGATTGTGAACACTGAAGCTTTCTTT. Its translation is CASSPAVIVNTEAFF.

This chain connects TRBV4-2 to TRBJ1-5; D might be TRBD1 (6 bases). This CDR3 region has 13 residues. Trimming pared 4 bases from V and 10 bases from J, leaving 14 bases between. Germline V gene lookup returns CDR1 LGHNA and CDR2 YNFKEQ. CDR3 region: CASSPTKTGPQHF. The CDR3 DNA sequence: TGTGCCAGCAGCCCGACAAAGACAGGCCCCCAGCATTTT.

The genes are TRBV10-3 and TRBJ1-2; TRBD1 might be the D (5 bases). Germline CDR1 is ENHRY and CDR2 is SYGVKD. This CDR3 region has 13 residues. Trimming cost V 4 bases and J 4 bases, with 10 bases left between them. CDR3 in amino acids: CAISGRDSYGYTF. The CDR3 DNA reads TGTGCCATCAGTGGTAGAGACAGCTATGGCTACACCTTC.

The chain is built from TRBV12-3 or TRBV12-4 and TRBJ2-7; possible D gene TRBD1, 6 bases. V was clipped by 2 bases and J by 2 bases, with 10 bases between them. This CDR3 contains 14 residues. CDR3 DNA: TGTGCCAGCAGTTTATCAGGGGAACCCTACGAGCAGTACTTC. Protein sequence: CASSLSGEPYEQYF.

V is TRBV19 and J is TRBJ2-2; D unresolved. V was shortened by 3 bases and J by 0 bases, with 5 bases between the two germline ends. This CDR3 is 14 amino acids long. Germline V gene sequence: CDR1 LNHDA, CDR2 SQIVND (reference sequence). The CDR3 sequence: CASSISTNTGELFF. For the CDR3, the DNA is TGTGCCAGTAGTATTTCTACGAACACCGGGGAGCTGTTTTTT.

This clonotype occurred a few times. V and J are TRBV7-2 and TRBJ1-5; no reliable D call. Trimming removed 1 base at V and 5 bases at J, with 9 bases between. The CDR3 totals 14 residues. The germline V gene has CDR1 SGHTA and CDR2 FQGNSA. CDR3 amino acids: CASSLGSGDQPQHF. The CDR3, as DNA: TGTGCCAGCAGCTTAGGGAGTGGTGATCAGCCCCAGCATTTT.

This chain links TRBV11-2 with TRBJ2-3; 8 bases agree with TRBD2. Trimming removed 0 bases from V and 7 bases from J; junction bases left unmatched: 12. The CDR3 runs to 17 residues. Germline assignment: CDR1 SGHAT and CDR2 FQNNGV. CDR3 nucleotides: TGTGCCAGCAGCTTAGAGGCTAGCGGGTCTTTCCCCTATACGCAGTATTTT. This translates into CASSLEASGSFPYTQYF.

This clonotype was detected many times. The V and J genes are TRBV7-9 and TRBJ2-1; 7 bases match TRBD1. Trimming took 5 bases from V and 4 from J; bases not matched to a gene: 8. CDR1 SEHNR and CDR2 FQNEAQ come from the germline V gene (reference sequence). CDR3 length equals 15 residues. The CDR3 here is CASSPKGARYNEQFF. CDR3 DNA: TGTGCCAGCAGCCCTAAGGGGGCGCGTTACAATGAGCAGTTCTTC. The full variable domain, rest sourced from reference TRBV7-9 and TRBJ2-1, is DTGVSQNPRHKITKRGQNVTFRCDPISEHNRLYWYRQTLGQGPEFLTYFQNEAQLEKSRLLSDRFSAERPKGSFSTLEIQRTEQGDSAMYLCASSPKGARYNEQFFGPGTRLTVL.

The V gene is TRBV5-6, the J gene TRBJ2-3, with 15 bases aligning to TRBD2. The CDR3 is 18 residues long. Germline V gene data show CDR1 as SGHDT and CDR2 as YYEEEE. J lost 2 bases, V lost 3 bases, and 7 bases had no gene match. The CDR3 protein is CASSSPGTSGRYTDTQYF. The CDR3 nucleotides read TGTGCCAGCAGCTCTCCCGGGACTAGCGGGAGGTACACAGATACGCAGTATTTT.

This clonotype appeared a few times. The chain recombines TRBV7-2 with TRBJ1-2, with D tentatively TRBD1 (5 bases). This CDR3 contains 17 residues. Trimming took off 6 bases at V and 4 bases at J, with 24 bases between the two ends. The germline CDR1 and CDR2 sequences are SGHTA and FQGNSA. DNA for the CDR3: TGTGCCAGCAGTTCAGAACCGGGACGCACGAGGGCCTATGGCTACACCTTC. It is translated as CASSSEPGRTRAYGYTF.

This chain connects TRBV20-1 to TRBJ2-7; TRBD1 aligns across 10 bases. The germline V gene has CDR1 DFQATT and CDR2 SNEGSKA (reference sequence). The CDR3 consists of 17 residues. The V and J ends lost 3 bases and 5 bases, in that order; junction bases with no gene match: 16. The CDR3 loop is CSARIPRTGGNNDEQYF. The CDR3 DNA is TGCAGTGCTAGGATCCCTAGGACAGGGGGTAATAACGACGAGCAGTACTTC.

This clonotype has more than one count but fewer than ten. The CDR3 nucleotides are TGTGCCAGTAGTTTCGACCCTTACAGCAATCAGCCCCAGCATTTT. Translation gives CASSFDPYSNQPQHF. This rearrangement joins TRBV19 to TRBJ1-5; D gene ambiguous. The germline V gene has CDR1 LNHDA and CDR2 SQIVND (reference sequence). Trimming took off 5 bases at V and 1 base at J, with 12 bases between the two ends. The CDR3 is made up of 15 amino acids.

The sample holds a few counts of this clonotype. The chain carries TRBV5-1 and TRBJ2-6; tentative D call: TRBD1 (5 bases). This CDR3 comprises 16 residues. Between the trimmed V and J ends, which lost 4 bases and 2 bases, there was a span of 13 bases. CDR1 is SGHRS and CDR2 is YFSETQ in the germline V gene. CDR3 nucleotide sequence: TGCGCCAGCAGCCCAGCCCCGACAGCTGGGGCCAACGTCCTGACTTTC. It yields the protein CASSPAPTAGANVLTF.

The chain recombines TRBV5-1 with TRBJ1-4; D gene ambiguous. V was cut by 4 bases and J by 0 bases, with 10 bases left in between. CDR1 and CDR2 from the germline V gene are SGHRS and YFSETQ. This CDR3 comprises 15 residues. The CDR3 coding sequence is TGCGCCAGCAGCACGGACGGCGCAACTAATGAAAAACTGTTTTTT. It specifies CASSTDGATNEKLFF.